Presented here are 15 T cell receptor beta chains from one specimen sequenced in a study of shared clonotypes between healthy human individuals (dated by TCRdb to 2018 to 2021). The library was produced with the immunoSEQ multiplex PCR assay. What TCRdb holds here is the immuneACCESS table cut down to in-frame rearrangements. Part of the clones is not present; checked against another copy, under half of the missing clones reflect an unresolved V gene, and the others are unexplained. This sample holds over a million clones; roughly 98% were observed only once. The top ten hold 0.4% to 0.55% of the sample. Sequences were obtained from naive CD4+ T cells sorted from blood. Sample cell subset or site, as interpreted from the label and publication: CD45RA+ positively selected. The receptors here all came from a man aged 30 to 45 in good health.

The rearrangement links TRBV10-2 to TRBJ2-1; D gene unclear. Trimming cost V 2 bases and J 4 bases, with 3 bases left between them. The CDR3 is made up of 12 amino acids. Germline-derived CDR1 and CDR2 are WSHSY and SAAADI. DNA for the CDR3: TGCGCCAGCAGTGAGACTTACAATGAGCAGTTCTTC. It encodes CASSETYNEQFF.

V gene TRBV10-3 combines with J gene TRBJ2-7, with 7 bases fitting TRBD1. J was trimmed by 3 bases and V by 6 bases; bases with no gene match: 8. Germline values: CDR1 ENHRY, CDR2 SYGVKD. The CDR3 is 14 residues long. The CDR3 DNA reads TGTGCCATCAGCCACAGGGGCAGACACTACGAGCAGTACTTC. Protein: CAISHRGRHYEQYF.

This sequence joins TRBV19 and TRBJ1-5; D is unclear. V was shortened by 7 bases and J by 1 base, with 11 bases between the two germline ends. CDR1 is LNHDA and CDR2 is SQIVND in the germline V gene (reference sequence). The CDR3 totals 14 residues. DNA for the CDR3: TGTGCCAGTACCAGACGCCCGAGCAATCAGCCCCAGCATTTT. It translates to CASTRRPSNQPQHF.

This clone occurred a few times. J is TRBJ1-3 and V is TRBV15; 12 bases line up with TRBD1. The trim removed 1 base at V and 16 bases at J, leaving 23 bases unmatched. This CDR3 spans 19 amino acids. Germline-derived CDR1 and CDR2 are LNHNV and YYDKDF (reference sequence). In nucleotides, the CDR3 is TGTGCCACCAGCAGAGTAACCGGGACAGGGGGCGTAAGTTCGAGGGCAGCGTATTTT. It is translated as CATSRVTGTGGVSSRAAYF. The whole variable domain, filled in from reference TRBV15 and TRBJ1-3, reads DAMVIQNPRYQVTQFGKPVTLSCSQTLNHNVMYWYQQKSSQAPKLLFHYYDKDFNNEADTPDNFQSRRPNTSFCFLDIRSPGLGDTAMYLCATSRVTGTGGVSSRAAYFGEGSWLTVV.

Points on this clone: The sample carries other DNA sequences with the same CDR3. The chain combines TRBV28 with TRBJ1-2, with D tentatively TRBD1 (5 bases). Germline V gene data show CDR1 as MDHEN and CDR2 as SYDVKM. This CDR3 contains 13 residues. Deletions cut 2 bases from V and 4 bases from J, with 8 bases between. The CDR3 DNA reads TGTGCCAGCAGTTTACAGGGACCCTATGGCTACACCTTC. Encoded protein: CASSLQGPYGYTF.

This chain joins TRBV7-7 and TRBJ2-1; TRBD2 is a possible D gene (5 bases). Germline CDR1 and CDR2: SSHAT and FNYEAQ (reference sequence). Trimming took off 2 bases at V and 9 bases at J, with 11 bases between the two ends. The CDR3 is 13 amino acids. CDR3 loop: CASSLNPRGEQFF. The DNA for the CDR3 is TGTGCCAGCAGCTTAAATCCCCGGGGTGAGCAGTTCTTC.

CDR3 coding DNA: TGTGCCAGCTCCCCCGAGGGCCCCTCCTACGAGCAGTACTTC. Amino acids: CASSPEGPSYEQYF. The V call is TRBV18, the J call TRBJ2-7; perhaps TRBD2 as D (5 bases). CDR3 length: 14 residues. Germline lookup yields CDR1 KGHSH and CDR2 LQKENI. Trimming took 6 bases from V and 0 from J, leaving 12 bases between them. The variable domain in full, completed from reference TRBV18 and TRBJ2-7, reads NAGVMQNPRHLVRRRGQEARLRCSPMKGHSHVYWYRQLPEEGLKFMVYLQKENIIDESGMPKERFSAEFPKEGPSILRIQQVVRGDSAAYFCASSPEGPSYEQYFGPGTRLTVT.

V usage is TRBV13 and J usage is TRBJ2-3; D gene unclear. The CDR3 is 14 amino acids. The germline gives CDR1 PRHDT, CDR2 FYEKMQ (reference sequence). Trimming took off 10 bases at V and 0 bases at J, with 14 bases between the two ends. CDR3 amino acids: CATDLLRSTDTQYF. In nucleotides, the CDR3 is TGTGCCACCGACCTTCTCCGTAGCACAGATACGCAGTATTTT.

The chain recombines TRBV6-5 with TRBJ2-7, with 12 bases aligning to TRBD1. The germline gives CDR1 MNHEY, CDR2 SVGAGI. Unmatched junction bases numbered 9, after V lost 5 bases and J lost 7 bases. The CDR3 has 15 residues. The CDR3 DNA reads as TGTGCCAGCAGTCAATACCGGGACAGGGGGCGTGAGCAGTACTTC. It translates to CASSQYRDRGREQYF.

V usage is TRBV10-2 and J usage is TRBJ1-2; no firm D call. Germline V CDR1 and CDR2: WSHSY, SAAADI. The CDR3 covers 16 residues. The ends were cut back, 0 bases at V and 4 bases at J, with 15 bases in the middle. The CDR3 DNA follows: TGCGCCAGCAGTGAGTCAATGACCGGATCCGCCTATGGCTACACCTTC. This encodes CASSESMTGSAYGYTF.

This chain connects TRBV10-3 to TRBJ2-7, with 9 bases fitting TRBD2. The V gene's germline CDR1 is ENHRY and CDR2 SYGVKD. The CDR3 loop spans 15 amino acids. With 0 bases clipped from V and 2 bases from J, the junction kept 2 bases outside the gene matches. The CDR3 nucleotides read TGTGCCATCAGTGAGTCCGCGGGAGGGCCCTACGAGCAGTACTTC. This codes for CAISESAGGPYEQYF.

For this clone: Other DNA sequences of this sample code for an identical CDR3. This chain connects TRBV20-1 to TRBJ1-2; D not resolved. The CDR3 totals 10 residues. The germline gives CDR1 DFQATT, CDR2 SNEGSKA (reference sequence). Trimming pared 3 bases from V and 6 bases from J, leaving 5 bases between. This chain's CDR3 is CSASKDGYTF. CDR3 DNA: TGCAGTGCTAGTAAGGATGGCTACACCTTC.

In the case of this clone: Its ends do not fully match the called genes, so a read error is possible. The chain uses TRBV7-7 and TRBJ2-4; D remains unclear. Germline CDR1 SSHAT, CDR2 FNYEAQ (reference sequence). The CDR3 sequence is 9 residues long. In nucleotides, the CDR3 is TGTGCCAGCAGCTCTCCCCCCCACTTC. This sequence encodes CASSSPPHF.

V gene TRBV18 combines with J gene TRBJ2-4; no definite D call. CDR3 length equals 14 residues. V was shortened by 3 bases and J by 0 bases, with 6 bases between the two germline ends. Germline-derived CDR1 and CDR2 are KGHSH and LQKENI. The DNA for the CDR3 is TGTGCCAGCTCACCCGACATAGCCAAAAACATTCAGTACTTC. Residues: CASSPDIAKNIQYF.

The gene calls are TRBV5-1 and TRBJ1-1; D gene unclear. V was clipped by 0 bases and J by 3 bases, with 9 bases between them. The CDR3 loop spans 14 amino acids. Germline V gene data show CDR1 as SGHRS and CDR2 as YFSETQ. CDR3 coding DNA: TGCGCCAGCAGCTTGGAGGGTTGGGACACTGAAGCTTTCTTT. Protein: CASSLEGWDTEAFF.